Sequencing of this T cell receptor beta chain was carried out in a study of blood T cell repertoires in COVID-19 (dated by TCRdb to the early 2020s). For the wider study: The collaborator samples originated in the United States, Italy and Spain and spanned the acute and convalescent phases of COVID-19. The material from the prospective study consisted of cDNA or gDNA derived from T cells, B-cell-depleted T cells, or PBMCs. Subjects who had been exposed to COVID-19, were actively infected with it, or had recovered from it provided the deeply sampled blood TCRbeta repertoires that made up the dataset. A freely available public database, intended as a resource for researchers studying the immune response to SARS-CoV-2, is where the repertoires were released. Samples came from the ongoing ImmuneRACE study (first 160 participants) plus 1,254 subjects from 6 global collaborators. The sample metadata nearly always contained a de-identified subject ID, COVID-19 status, age in years and sex. HLA class I and class II types, where available, came from metadata supplied by the sample provider rather than from assay-based typing. Results the study describes overall, beyond this receptor: The amount of clinical and demographic metadata varied by source and participant and was provided uncurated.

Another Seattle source contributed samples from volunteer blood donors who had recovered from COVID-19. Collaborating institutions collected whole blood in K2EDTA tubes following their own protocols. For TCRbeta analysis, collaborator samples were shipped as frozen whole blood, as isolated PBMCs, or as DNA extracted from either sample type. V is pruned by 0 bases and J by 2 bases, leaving 5 bases of the junction without a gene match. The CDR3 goes from the cysteine to the phenylalanine over 16 residues. The only DNA kept is the CDR3, 48 bases in frame from the first base. As encoded in the germline V gene, CDR1 is SGDLS while CDR2 is YYNGEE. TCRbeta CDR3 regions were amplified from genomic DNA using the immunoSEQ Assay, a bias-controlled multiplex PCR. For the original study's pipeline: Within the assay, amplification of reference gene primers was used to estimate how many nucleated cells each sample contained. To quantify the absolute abundance of each unique TCRbeta CDR3 rearrangement, sequence reads were collapsed and filtered. Productive Simpson clonality was computed per sample as the square root of Simpson's diversity index over productive rearrangements. TCRdb carries this immuneACCESS record with in-frame sequences only. Its versions omit some clonotypes, under half of them owing to an unresolved V gene in the studies checked, with the rest unexplained. Clone size and the V and J calls come from that table; the DNA yielded D and trimming. The sample has hundreds of thousands of clones on record, about 90% of them singletons. The top ten clones comprise 2.5% to 4% of the sample.

Of note for this clone: The clone's antigen remains unknown. Within one base of it there is no much larger clone, and no base qualities were kept.

Sequences were obtained from peripheral blood. The rearrangement joined TRBV9 to TRBJ2-3; TRBD2 matches 8 bases in the middle. The receptor was isolated from a woman aged 18-29 years who had recovered from COVID-19. The sequenced DNA is TGTGCCAGCAGCGTAGGGCTAGCGGGTGACACAGATACGCAGTATTTT. Its protein is CASSVGLAGDTDTQYF. Here the CDR3 is joined to the reference TRBV9 and TRBJ2-3 genes, and the full variable domain is: DSGVTQTPKHLITATGQRVTLRCSPRSGDLSVYWYQQSLDQGLQFLIQYYNGEERAKGNILERFSAQQFPDLHSELNLSSLELGDSALYFCASSVGLAGDTDTQYFGPGTRLTVL.